The present T cell receptor (beta chain) was sequenced within a study of T cell responses to AZD1222 COVID-19 vaccine. Overall study results and limits: Two doses of AZD1222 preceded a rise in Spike-specific TCR breadth and depth.

Germline values: CDR1 SNHLY, CDR2 FYNNEI. The CDR3 is 15 amino acids. J was trimmed by 7 bases and V by 0 bases; bases with no gene match: 2. Comment on this clone: The antigen is undetermined.

Clones were read by immunoSEQ multiplex PCR, and TCRdb kept only the in-frame ones, dropping some. The top ten hold roughly 15% of the sample, which has around 58,000 clones, roughly 90% seen once. The V call is TRBV2, the J call TRBJ2-2; 10 bases agree with TRBD1. The sequence derives from an adult who received the AZD1222 COVID-19 vaccine. This specimen was peripheral blood, taken 28 days after the second AZD1222 dose. The CDR3 loop is CASSEAGQGIGELFF. The CDR3 nucleotides are TGTGCCAGCAGTGAAGCGGGACAGGGGATCGGGGAGCTGTTTTTT.